The clone carrying this T cell receptor beta chain was counted between two and nine times. What it binds is not known. Per the germline V gene, CDR1 is SGHRS and CDR2 is YFSETQ. Trimming shortened V by 0 bases and J by 8 bases, and 20 bases separated the two germline ends. The CDR3 sequence is 16 residues long. As to time point: persistent/refractory GD, antithyroid drugs over 5 years with positive TRAb. TCR sequences were obtained from RNA taken from PBMCs. Diagnosing Graves' disease relied on the American Thyroid Association guidelines. An endocrinology unit in Xi'an, China, supplied the patients. Construction of the TCR beta libraries employed iRepertoire HTBI primers in conjunction with Arm-PCR of CDR3 regions. Using its own MiXCR run on the multiplex PCR reads, TCRdb lists one record per CDR3 protein. This sample carries about 340,000 distinct CDR3 sequences, roughly a fifth of them seen once, and the ten largest clones take less than 35%.

This sample is drawn from a study of regulatory T cells in long-lasting Graves disease. Notes on the study in general: Those with persistent Graves' had less TCR diversity than newly diagnosed patients.

The chain uses TRBV5-1 and TRBJ1-2; D uncertain. The TCR comes from a female donor with Graves disease. The sequencing here drew on peripheral blood mononuclear cells (PBMCs), taken when the disease was refractory, from a patient treated with antithyroid drugs. The CDR3 DNA is TGCGCCAGCAGCTTGGAGGGTCTGGGAGGCCCGCGGGGCTACACCTTC. Translation: CASSLEGLGGPRGYTF.